Below are 6 T cell receptor beta chains sequenced from a single sample in a study of regulatory T cells. Study-level results: In CD3G-deficient patients, conventional CD4+ T cells were enriched for hydrophobic CDR3 residues at positions 6 and 7.

Primers: 52 TRBV forward and 13 TRBJ reverse. TCRdb keeps only in-frame clones here, not all; method: immunoSEQ multiplex PCR. This table has almost 30,000 clones, roughly 90% appearing once. Antigens of these TCRs are unknown. The sequencing input was conventional CD4+ T cells sorted from blood. The receptors were sampled from a person aged 18 to 30 with CD3G deficiency.

The chain is built from TRBV5-1 and TRBJ2-1; the D call may be TRBD1 or TRBD2 (5 bases each). The CDR3 totals 14 residues. CDR1 and CDR2 (germline): SGHRS, YFSETQ. V dropped 4 bases and J dropped 9 bases, with 17 bases sitting between them. Here the CDR3 reads CASSMGTPGGEQFF. As DNA, the CDR3 is TGCGCCAGCAGCATGGGGACCCCGGGCGGTGAGCAGTTCTTC.

This chain uses TRBV28 with TRBJ2-1, with TRBD2 matching over 10 bases. Per germline, CDR1 MDHEN and CDR2 SYDVKM. The CDR3 runs 17 residues. The V and J ends lost 6 bases and 3 bases, in that order; junction bases with no gene match: 11. CDR3 nucleotides: TGTGCCAGCAGATACTCCACTACTAGCGGGATCTACAATGAGCAGTTCTTC. Its protein product is CASRYSTTSGIYNEQFF.

Comments on this clone: Other nucleotide sequences from this sample produce the same CDR3. The chain employs TRBV5-1 and TRBJ2-5; a weak D match, TRBD1 (6 bases). Per the germline V gene, CDR1 is SGHRS and CDR2 is YFSETQ. V was shortened by 2 bases and J by 5 bases, with 7 bases between the two germline ends. The CDR3 runs 12 residues. The chain's CDR3 is CASSLRGETQYF. CDR3 nucleotides: TGCGCCAGCAGCTTAAGGGGGGAGACCCAGTACTTC.

The chain recombines TRBV2 with TRBJ2-7; D might be TRBD2 (5 bases). Trimming pared 2 bases from V and 2 bases from J, leaving 16 bases between. Germline assignment: CDR1 SNHLY and CDR2 FYNNEI. This CDR3 contains 16 residues. This chain's CDR3 is CASSELRGRGPYEQYF. CDR3 in DNA: TGTGCCAGCAGTGAACTGCGAGGGCGAGGTCCCTACGAGCAGTACTTC.

V usage is TRBV10-2 and J usage is TRBJ1-5, with D possibly matching TRBD1 (5 bases). CDR1 is WSHSY, CDR2 SAAADI, per germline. V was trimmed by 3 bases and J by 4 bases, leaving 7 bases between them. This CDR3 is 13 amino acids long. The chain's CDR3 is CASSDQGNQPQHF. CDR3 bases: TGCGCCAGCAGTGATCAGGGTAATCAGCCCCAGCATTTT.

The V gene is TRBV19, the J gene TRBJ2-3; D possibly uses TRBD1 or TRBD2 (5 bases each). Germline V gene sequence: CDR1 LNHDA, CDR2 SQIVND (reference sequence). Trimming shortened V by 4 bases and J by 8 bases, and 16 bases separated the two germline ends. This CDR3 region has 14 residues. The CDR3 is CASSTGTRAATQYF. CDR3 nucleotides: TGTGCCAGTAGTACCGGGACCCGGGCAGCTACGCAGTATTTT.